The next 12 T cell receptor beta chains were all read from a single sample in a study of blood T cell repertoires in COVID-19. Clones were read by immunoSEQ multiplex PCR, and TCRdb kept only the in-frame ones, dropping some. The sample includes under 150,000 clones, 60% to 85% of them seen just once. The specimen sequenced was peripheral blood. The receptors stem from a woman of 80 years or more with active or convalescent COVID-19.

This clone has ten or more counts. V is TRBV12-3 or TRBV12-4 and J is TRBJ2-1; possible D gene TRBD2, 5 bases. V was shortened by 6 bases and J by 9 bases, with 15 bases between the two germline ends. CDR3 size: 13 residues. DNA of the CDR3: TGTGCCAGCAGGCCGCCGGGGTATAGTGAGCAGTTCTTC. It yields the protein CASRPPGYSEQFF.

This chain uses TRBV4-3 with TRBJ1-2; the D is unclear. CDR3 length: 14 residues. CDR1 and CDR2 (germline): LGHNA, YSLEER. The germline V and J ends were trimmed by 0 bases and 6 bases, with 11 bases remaining between them. CDR3 DNA: TGCGCCAGCAGCCAAGATCGGGGTGCCCATGGCTACACCTTC. Translation gives CASSQDRGAHGYTF.

This clone showed up just once. The chain is built from TRBV7-9 and TRBJ1-5; 9 bases map to TRBD1. V lost 2 bases to trimming and J lost 5 bases; unmatched junction nucleotides: 4. The CDR3 has 15 residues. Germline V gives CDR1 SEHNR, CDR2 FQNEAQ (reference sequence). CDR3 sequence: CASSLTGGADQPQHF. In nucleotides, the CDR3 is TGTGCCAGCAGCTTAACAGGGGGCGCCGATCAGCCCCAGCATTTT. Together with reference TRBV7-9 and TRBJ1-5, the CDR3 gives the full variable domain: DTGVSQNPRHKITKRGQNVTFRCDPISEHNRLYWYRQTLGQGPEFLTYFQNEAQLEKSRLLSDRFSAERPKGSFSTLEIQRTEQGDSAMYLCASSLTGGADQPQHFGDGTRLSIL.

This clone has only a few counts. This specimen includes other DNA sequences encoding the same CDR3. The chain is built from TRBV2 and TRBJ1-2, with TRBD1 identical over 7 bases. The length of the CDR3 is 14 residues. Germline V gene lookup returns CDR1 SNHLY and CDR2 FYNNEI. With V trimmed by 5 bases and J by 0 bases, 3 bases remained unmatched. The CDR3 sequence: CASSRQGANYGYTF. The CDR3 nucleotides are TGTGCCAGCAGTAGACAGGGAGCTAACTATGGCTACACCTTC.

The rearrangement uses TRBV6-5 and TRBJ1-6, with D uncertain. CDR1 is MNHEY, CDR2 SVGAGI, per germline. The CDR3 covers 15 residues. The V gene lost 6 bases and the J gene lost 4 bases, with 13 bases spanning the gap. This chain's CDR3 is CASRTAGGYNSPLHF. The DNA for the CDR3 is TGTGCCAGCAGGACCGCCGGAGGATATAATTCACCCCTCCACTTT.

In this sample, this clone turned up a few times. The chain has TRBV5-4 and TRBJ1-2; D may be TRBD1 (6 bases). The germline V and J ends were trimmed by 9 bases and 4 bases, with 22 bases remaining between them. Per germline, CDR1 SGHNT and CDR2 YYREEE (reference sequence). This CDR3 has 15 residues. DNA of the CDR3: TGTGCCACCGTAAATGGGGGGGCTGGGGCCTATGGCTACACCTTC. Protein sequence: CATVNGGAGAYGYTF.

This sequence joins TRBV19 and TRBJ2-1; the match to TRBD2 covers 7 bases. CDR1 is LNHDA, CDR2 SQIVND, per germline (reference sequence). The CDR3 contains 12 residues. Trimming cost V 8 bases and J 3 bases; bases outside gene matches: 1. The CDR3 DNA is TGTGCCAGTTGGGGGGGCTACAATGAGCAGTTCTTC. This gives the protein CASWGGYNEQFF.

The chain recombines TRBV15 with TRBJ2-2; tentative D call: TRBD1 (5 bases). V shed 0 bases and J shed 0 bases, with 11 bases lying between them. Germline CDR1 reads LNHNV; CDR2 reads YYDKDF (reference sequence). This CDR3 has 17 amino acids. The CDR3 sequence: CATSRDPGPANTGELFF. The CDR3 DNA reads as TGTGCCACCAGCAGAGATCCAGGGCCCGCGAACACCGGGGAGCTGTTTTTT.

The count of this clone is one. This chain connects TRBV5-1 to TRBJ1-5; D is ambiguous. Germline CDR1 and CDR2: SGHRS and YFSETQ. The CDR3 consists of 14 residues. V was shortened by 0 bases and J by 7 bases, with 11 bases between the two germline ends. Here the CDR3 DNA reads TGCGCCAGCAGCTTGGGTGGCGGCTCCCAGCCCCAGCATTTT. As protein: CASSLGGGSQPQHF.

For this clone: The identical CDR3 is also encoded by other nucleotide sequences in the sample. The chain is built from TRBV11-2 and TRBJ2-7; 13 nucleotides match TRBD2. CDR3 length: 17 amino acids. V lost 3 bases and J lost 0; bases outside the gene matches: 5. The germline CDR1 and CDR2 sequences are SGHAT and FQNNGV. The CDR3 bases are TGTGCCAGCAGCTTGACTAGCGGGGGGATTAGCTCCTACGAGCAGTACTTC. Translation: CASSLTSGGISSYEQYF.

The sample holds a few counts of this clone. This chain links TRBV7-3 with TRBJ2-1, with 8 bases lining up with TRBD1. The germline V gene encodes CDR1 SGHTA and CDR2 FQGTGA. With V trimmed by 2 bases and J by 11 bases, 11 bases remained unmatched. The CDR3 is made up of 15 amino acids. The CDR3 protein is CASSLGGTGVSKQFF. The CDR3 DNA sequence: TGTGCCAGCAGCTTAGGGGGGACAGGCGTTTCAAAGCAGTTCTTC. Filled out from reference TRBV7-3 and TRBJ2-1, the complete variable domain reads GAGVSQTPSNKVTEKGKYVELRCDPISGHTALYWYRQSLGQGPEFLIYFQGTGAADDSGLPNDRFFAVRPEGSVSTLKIQRTERGDSAVYLCASSLGGTGVSKQFFGPGTRLTVL.

The chain carries TRBV6-6 and TRBJ2-7; D remains ambiguous. The CDR3 spans 14 residues. Germline-derived CDR1 and CDR2 are MNHNY and SVGAGI (reference sequence). Trimming removed 2 bases at V and 0 bases at J, with 8 bases between. The CDR3 coding sequence is TGTGCCAGCAGTTACGGTCAGAACTCCTACGAGCAGTACTTC. This encodes CASSYGQNSYEQYF.